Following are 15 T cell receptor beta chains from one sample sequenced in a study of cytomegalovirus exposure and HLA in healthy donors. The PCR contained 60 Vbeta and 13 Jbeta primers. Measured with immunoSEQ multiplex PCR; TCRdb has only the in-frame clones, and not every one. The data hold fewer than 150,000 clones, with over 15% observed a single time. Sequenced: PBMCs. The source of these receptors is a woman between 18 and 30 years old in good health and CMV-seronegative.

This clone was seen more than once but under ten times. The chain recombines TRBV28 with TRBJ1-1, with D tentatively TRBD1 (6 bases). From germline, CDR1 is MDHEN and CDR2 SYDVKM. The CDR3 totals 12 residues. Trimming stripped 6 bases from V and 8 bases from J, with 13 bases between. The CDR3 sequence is CASSLRGLEAFF. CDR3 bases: TGTGCCAGCAGCCTGAGGGGGTTGGAAGCTTTCTTT. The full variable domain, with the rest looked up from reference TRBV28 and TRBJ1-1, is DVKVTQSSRYLVKRTGEKVFLECVQDMDHENMFWYRQDPGLGLRLIYFSYDVKMKEKGDIPEGYSVSREKKERFSLILESASTNQTSMYLCASSLRGLEAFFGQGTRLTVV.

This CDR3 is CASSRGPQIEPQHF. In DNA, the CDR3 is TGTGCCAGTAGCCGCGGGCCCCAGATCGAGCCCCAGCATTTT. V gene TRBV19 combines with J gene TRBJ1-5, with D uncertain. CDR3 size: 14 residues. CDR1 is LNHDA and CDR2 is SQIVND in the germline V gene (reference sequence). V was cut by 6 bases and J by 8 bases, with 17 bases left in between.

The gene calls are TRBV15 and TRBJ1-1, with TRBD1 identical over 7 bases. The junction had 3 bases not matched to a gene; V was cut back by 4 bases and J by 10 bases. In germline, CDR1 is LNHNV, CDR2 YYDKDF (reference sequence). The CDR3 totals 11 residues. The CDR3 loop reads CATSINRGAFF. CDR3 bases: TGTGCCACCAGCATAAACAGGGGAGCTTTCTTT.

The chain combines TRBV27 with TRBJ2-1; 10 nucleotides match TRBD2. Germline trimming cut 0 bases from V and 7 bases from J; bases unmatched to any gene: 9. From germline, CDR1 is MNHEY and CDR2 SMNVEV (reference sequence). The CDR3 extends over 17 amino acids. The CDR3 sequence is CASSLSRLAGAGNEQFF. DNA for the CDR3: TGTGCCAGCAGTTTATCGAGGCTAGCGGGAGCGGGGAATGAGCAGTTCTTC.

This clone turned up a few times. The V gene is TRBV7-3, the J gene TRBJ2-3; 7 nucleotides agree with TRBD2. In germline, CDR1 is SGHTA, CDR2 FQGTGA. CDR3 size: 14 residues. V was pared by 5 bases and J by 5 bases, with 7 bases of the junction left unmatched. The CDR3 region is CASSPGLVGDTQYF. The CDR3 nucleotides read TGTGCCAGCAGCCCCGGACTAGTTGGAGATACGCAGTATTTT.

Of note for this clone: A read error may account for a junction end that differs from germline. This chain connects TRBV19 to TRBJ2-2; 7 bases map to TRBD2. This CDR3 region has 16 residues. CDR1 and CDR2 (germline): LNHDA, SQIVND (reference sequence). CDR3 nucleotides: TGTGCCAGTACCCGACGACTAGCCGGCGGGACCGGAGAGCTGTTTTTT. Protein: CASTRRLAGGTGELFF.

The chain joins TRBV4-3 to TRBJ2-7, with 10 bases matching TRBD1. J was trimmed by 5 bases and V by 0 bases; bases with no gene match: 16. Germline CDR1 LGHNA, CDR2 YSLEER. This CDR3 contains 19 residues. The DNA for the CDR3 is TGCGCCAGCAGCCAAGACACATCAAGTAGGGGACAGGGGATTCACGAGCAGTACTTC. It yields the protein CASSQDTSSRGQGIHEQYF.

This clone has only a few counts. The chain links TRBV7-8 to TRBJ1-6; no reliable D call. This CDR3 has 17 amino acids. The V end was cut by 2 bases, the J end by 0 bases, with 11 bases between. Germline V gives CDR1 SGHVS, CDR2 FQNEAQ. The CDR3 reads CASSLRFGGSYNSPLHF. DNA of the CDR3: TGTGCCAGCAGCTTAAGGTTCGGAGGCTCCTATAATTCACCCCTCCACTTT.

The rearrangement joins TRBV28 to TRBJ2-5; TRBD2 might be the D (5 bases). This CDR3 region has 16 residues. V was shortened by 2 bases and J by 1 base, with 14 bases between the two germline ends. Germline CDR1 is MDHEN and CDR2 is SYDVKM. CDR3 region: CASSLIDGKIQETQYF. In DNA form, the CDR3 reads TGTGCCAGCAGTTTAATCGACGGGAAGATCCAAGAGACCCAGTACTTC.

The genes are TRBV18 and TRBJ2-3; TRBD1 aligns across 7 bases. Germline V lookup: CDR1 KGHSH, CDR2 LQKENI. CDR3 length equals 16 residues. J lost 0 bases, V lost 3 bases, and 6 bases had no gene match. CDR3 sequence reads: CASSPLGQSSTDTQYF. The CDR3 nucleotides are TGTGCCAGCTCACCCTTGGGACAGAGTAGCACAGATACGCAGTATTTT.

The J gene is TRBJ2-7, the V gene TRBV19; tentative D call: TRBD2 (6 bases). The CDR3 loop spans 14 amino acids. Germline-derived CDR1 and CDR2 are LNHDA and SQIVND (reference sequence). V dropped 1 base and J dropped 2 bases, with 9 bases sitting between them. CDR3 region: CASSIVAGTYEQYF. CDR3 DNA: TGTGCCAGTAGTATAGTGGCGGGAACCTACGAGCAGTACTTC.

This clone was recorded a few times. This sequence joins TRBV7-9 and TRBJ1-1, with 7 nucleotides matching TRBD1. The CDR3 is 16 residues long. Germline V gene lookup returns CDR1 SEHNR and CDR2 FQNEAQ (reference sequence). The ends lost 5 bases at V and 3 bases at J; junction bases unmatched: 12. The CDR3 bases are TGTGCCAGCAGCCTACCTAGACAGGGCGGGTACACTGAAGCTTTCTTT. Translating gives CASSLPRQGGYTEAFF. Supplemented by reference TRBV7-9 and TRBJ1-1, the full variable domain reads DTGVSQNPRHKITKRGQNVTFRCDPISEHNRLYWYRQTLGQGPEFLTYFQNEAQLEKSRLLSDRFSAERPKGSFSTLEIQRTEQGDSAMYLCASSLPRQGGYTEAFFGQGTRLTVV.

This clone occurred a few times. In DNA form, the CDR3 reads TGCGCCAGCAGTGATGGAGGGAGGAGTACGCAGTATTTT. Translated, it gives CASSDGGRSTQYF. The chain joins TRBV10-1 to TRBJ2-3; a weak D match, TRBD2 (6 bases). V was pared by 3 bases and J by 8 bases, with 12 bases between. The CDR3 is made up of 13 amino acids. CDR1 WNHNN and CDR2 SYGVQD come from the germline V gene (reference sequence).

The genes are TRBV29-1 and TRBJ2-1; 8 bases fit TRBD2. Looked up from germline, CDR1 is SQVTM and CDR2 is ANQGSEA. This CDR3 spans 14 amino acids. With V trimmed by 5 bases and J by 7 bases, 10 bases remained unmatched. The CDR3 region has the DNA TGCAGCGTTCCCCGGGGGGGCCTTTATAATGAGCAGTTCTTC. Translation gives CSVPRGGLYNEQFF.

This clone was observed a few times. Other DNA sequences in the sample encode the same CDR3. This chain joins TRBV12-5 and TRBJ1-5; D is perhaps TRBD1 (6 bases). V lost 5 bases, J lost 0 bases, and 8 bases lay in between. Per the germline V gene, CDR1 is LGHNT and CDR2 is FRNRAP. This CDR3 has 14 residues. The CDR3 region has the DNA TGTGCTAGTGGTACAGGGAATAGCAATCAGCCCCAGCATTTT. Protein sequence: CASGTGNSNQPQHF.